The 21 T cell receptor beta chains below all came from one sample that was sequenced in a study of T-cell reconstitution after alpha-beta-depleted transplantation in children. Researchers prepared the TCRbeta library using unique molecular identifiers, the study reports. TCRdb passed the PCR reads through MiXCR, listing each CDR3 protein once. The sample contains roughly 300,000 distinct CDR3 sequences, 10% of which appear only once. This material consisted of PBMCs from the stem cell graft donor, taken from the stem cell graft. The receptors were gathered from a human donor who donated a stem cell graft to a child with acute lymphoblastic leukemia.

The chain has TRBV20-1 and TRBJ2-7; 7 bases are a match to TRBD2. The CDR3 sequence is 13 residues long. V lost 5 bases to trimming and J lost 4 bases; unmatched junction nucleotides: 8. Germline assignment: CDR1 DFQATT and CDR2 SNEGSKA (reference sequence). DNA of the CDR3: TGCAGTGCTGGGAGGGGCGGGTTTTACGAGCAGTACTTC. Protein: CSAGRGGFYEQYF.

This clonotype was observed at least ten times. V and J are TRBV20-1 and TRBJ2-3, with a weak D call TRBD2 (7 bases). This CDR3 contains 16 residues. Germline assignment: CDR1 DFQATT and CDR2 SNEGSKA (reference sequence). Trimming took off 1 base at V and 2 bases at J, with 16 bases between the two ends. The CDR3 protein is CSARGGGSTATDTQYF. CDR3 bases: TGCAGTGCTAGAGGGGGGGGCAGTACCGCCACAGATACGCAGTATTTT.

The rearrangement joins TRBV7-2 to TRBJ2-1; 8 nucleotides line up with TRBD2. J lost 6 bases, V lost 1 base, and 8 bases had no gene match. This CDR3 region has 16 residues. Germline V gives CDR1 SGHTA, CDR2 FQGNSA. CDR3 in amino acids: CASSLDGIAGRNEQFF. The CDR3 region has the DNA TGTGCCAGCAGCTTAGACGGGATAGCGGGACGCAATGAGCAGTTCTTC.

This clonotype was observed a few times. This chain links TRBV10-3 with TRBJ2-7; D may match TRBD1 or TRBD2 (5 bases each). This CDR3 region has 11 residues. Trimming left V 11 bases short and J 0 bases short, with 8 bases between. The germline V gene has CDR1 ENHRY and CDR2 SYGVKD. As DNA, the CDR3 is TGTGCCGTGGGACCCTCCTACGAGCAGTACTTC. Amino acids: CAVGPSYEQYF.

The chain joins TRBV12-3 or TRBV12-4 to TRBJ2-3, with 10 positions matching TRBD1. This CDR3 is 15 amino acids long. The trim removed 5 bases at V and 8 bases at J, leaving 10 bases unmatched. CDR3 in amino acids: CASSRSRDRGGTQYF. The CDR3, as DNA: TGTGCCAGCAGTCGCTCCCGGGACAGGGGAGGTACGCAGTATTTT.

V is TRBV28 and J is TRBJ1-2; 7 nucleotides match TRBD1. The CDR3 sequence is 14 residues long. Germline-derived CDR1 and CDR2 are MDHEN and SYDVKM. The ends lost 5 bases at V and 0 bases at J; junction bases unmatched: 3. The CDR3 region is CASSRDSTNYGYTF. CDR3 nucleotide sequence: TGTGCCAGCAGTCGGGACAGCACTAACTATGGCTACACCTTC.

This clonotype was seen only a few times. The chain links TRBV7-2 to TRBJ2-3; 7 bases map to TRBD2. Per germline, CDR1 SGHTA and CDR2 FQGNSA. The length of the CDR3 is 14 residues. V gave up 4 bases and J gave up 6 bases; unmatched junction bases: 7. The CDR3 bases are TGTGCCAGCAGCTGGGGTTCGACTAGCGATACGCAGTATTTT. It encodes CASSWGSTSDTQYF.

This clonotype was observed a few times. The chain recombines TRBV7-2 with TRBJ1-5, with TRBD1 matching 7 bases. This CDR3 comprises 13 residues. The germline V gene has CDR1 SGHTA and CDR2 FQGNSA. V lost 10 bases to trimming and J lost 4 bases; unmatched junction nucleotides: 7. CDR3 DNA: TGTGCCACGCAGGGACAGAGGAATCAGCCCCAGCATTTT. This codes for CATQGQRNQPQHF.

V is TRBV19 and J is TRBJ2-1, with D perhaps TRBD2 (6 bases). The ends were cut back, 6 bases at V and 7 bases at J, with 16 bases in the middle. The CDR3 spans 14 residues. Per the germline V gene, CDR1 is LNHDA and CDR2 is SQIVND (reference sequence). Here the CDR3 reads CASRLGRGMNEQFF. The CDR3 DNA is TGTGCCAGTAGACTGGGGCGGGGAATGAATGAGCAGTTCTTC.

The chain has TRBV5-1 and TRBJ2-2, with 8 bases matching TRBD2. The CDR3 extends over 14 amino acids. Germline loops: CDR1 SGHRS, CDR2 YFSETQ. Trimming at V came to 6 bases and at J to 3 bases, leaving 4 bases not matched to a gene. The CDR3 region has the DNA TGCGCCAGCACCAGAGCGGGAGACACCGGGGAGCTGTTTTTT. Protein product: CASTRAGDTGELFF.

This clonotype came up a few times. The chain is built from TRBV6-2 or TRBV6-3 and TRBJ1-4; TRBD1 is a possible D gene (5 bases). This CDR3 contains 15 residues. V gave up 5 bases and J gave up 9 bases, with 19 bases separating them. Germline V CDR1 and CDR2: MNHEY, SVGEGT. This CDR3 is CASSLSGTGVQKLFF. The CDR3 region has the DNA TGTGCCAGCAGTCTCTCCGGGACCGGAGTTCAAAAACTGTTTTTT.

This chain joins TRBV6-1 and TRBJ1-1; D is ambiguous. Trimming removed 4 bases from V and 6 bases from J, with 21 bases in between. Per the germline V gene, CDR1 is MNHNS and CDR2 is SASEGT. The CDR3 is 16 amino acids. The DNA of the CDR3 is TGTGCCAGCAGTGGGGTTCGGGTTATCGGTGTCGCTGAAGCTTTCTTT. It yields the protein CASSGVRVIGVAEAFF.

The rearrangement joins TRBV7-6 to TRBJ2-7; D not certain. The CDR3 covers 14 residues. V was clipped by 5 bases and J by 0 bases, with 11 bases between them. CDR1 is SGHVS, CDR2 FNYEAQ, per germline. CDR3 loop: CASSPQSGSYEQYF. Here the CDR3 DNA reads TGTGCCAGCAGCCCCCAGTCCGGCTCCTACGAGCAGTACTTC. Combining the CDR3 with reference TRBV7-6 and TRBJ2-7 gives the whole variable domain GAGVSQSPRYKVTKRGQDVALRCDPISGHVSLYWYRQALGQGPEFLTYFNYEAQQDKSGLPNDRFSAERPEGSISTLTIQRTEQRDSAMYRCASSPQSGSYEQYFGPGTRLTVT.

This clonotype was seen only a few times. V is TRBV28 and J is TRBJ2-1, with D perhaps TRBD2 (7 bases). V was shortened by 3 bases and J by 6 bases, with 18 bases between the two germline ends. CDR1 MDHEN and CDR2 SYDVKM come from the germline V gene. The CDR3 runs to 16 residues. The CDR3 is CASSFWGGGGLNEQFF. CDR3 DNA sequence: TGTGCCAGCAGTTTCTGGGGGGGAGGGGGGCTCAATGAGCAGTTCTTC.

The V gene is TRBV18, the J gene TRBJ2-3; D is ambiguous. CDR3 length: 16 residues. CDR1 and CDR2 from the germline V gene are KGHSH and LQKENI. Trimming stripped 2 bases from V and 1 base from J, with 13 bases between. CDR3 amino acids: CASSPTLGFGTDTQYF. The DNA for the CDR3 is TGTGCCAGCTCACCAACCCTAGGCTTCGGCACAGATACGCAGTATTTT.

With respect to this clonotype: This CDR3 is missing its conserved last phenylalanine or tryptophan, likely due to a read error. CDR3 protein: CSARGENEQFL. The CDR3 DNA is TGCAGTGCTAGAGGAGAAAATGAGCAGTTCCTC. The chain is built from TRBV20-1 and TRBJ2-1; D gene uncertain. This CDR3 comprises 11 residues. V lost 1 base to trimming and J lost 7 bases, with 5 bases between them. The germline V gene has CDR1 DFQATT and CDR2 SNEGSKA (reference sequence).

This clonotype was counted between two and nine times. The V gene is TRBV28, the J gene TRBJ2-2; no definite D call. There are 18 residues in the CDR3. Germline V gene lookup returns CDR1 MDHEN and CDR2 SYDVKM. V was cut by 3 bases and J by 0 bases, with 17 bases left in between. The CDR3, as DNA: TGTGCCAGCAGTTTTTCAGTAACTCGGCTTCCGAACACCGGGGAGCTGTTTTTT. Protein: CASSFSVTRLPNTGELFF. The variable domain in full, completed from reference TRBV28 and TRBJ2-2, reads DVKVTQSSRYLVKRTGEKVFLECVQDMDHENMFWYRQDPGLGLRLIYFSYDVKMKEKGDIPEGYSVSREKKERFSLILESASTNQTSMYLCASSFSVTRLPNTGELFFGEGSRLTVL.

The sample holds many counts of this clonotype. The chain combines TRBV3-1 with TRBJ2-6; maybe TRBD1 (5 bases). Trimming removed 4 bases at V and 0 bases at J, with 7 bases between. CDR3 length: 15 residues. Germline loops: CDR1 LGHDT, CDR2 YNNKEL (reference sequence). The CDR3 protein is CASSPGLSGANVLTF. Here the CDR3 DNA reads TGTGCCAGCAGCCCAGGGCTCTCTGGGGCCAACGTCCTGACTTTC.

V is TRBV28 and J is TRBJ1-2, with 10 bases that match TRBD1. The CDR3 is 15 amino acids. Germline-derived CDR1 and CDR2 are MDHEN and SYDVKM. The J segment lost 7 bases and the V segment lost 1 base, leaving 6 bases of the junction unmatched. This chain's CDR3 is CASSLFWDRGSGYTF. CDR3 DNA sequence: TGTGCCAGCAGTTTATTCTGGGACAGGGGTAGTGGCTACACCTTC.

This clonotype was seen many times. V usage is TRBV27 and J usage is TRBJ2-7, with 8 bases aligning to TRBD2. The V segment lost 5 bases and the J segment 0 bases; nucleotides outside the gene matches: 9. Germline CDR1 is MNHEY and CDR2 is SMNVEV (reference sequence). CDR3 length: 16 residues. The chain's CDR3 is CASSPTGGLGSYEQYF. CDR3 in DNA: TGTGCCAGCAGTCCCACGGGGGGGCTAGGCTCCTACGAGCAGTACTTC.

This clonotype was found a few times. This chain joins TRBV7-9 and TRBJ2-2; 11 nucleotides match TRBD2. Germline loops: CDR1 SEHNR, CDR2 FQNEAQ (reference sequence). The trim removed 4 bases at V and 2 bases at J, leaving 3 bases unmatched. CDR3 length: 16 amino acids. The CDR3 loop is CASSSGTSGNTGELFF. CDR3 sequence (DNA): TGTGCCAGCAGCTCCGGGACTAGCGGAAACACCGGGGAGCTGTTTTTT.